This T cell receptor (beta chain) derives from a study of blood T cell repertoires in COVID-19. Study-level information: T cells, B-cell-depleted T cells, or PBMCs provided the cDNA or gDNA that served as material.

Study processing details: Researchers report that nucleated cell counts were estimated from reference gene primer amplification. The data were produced by immunoSEQ multiplex PCR, yet TCRdb's version contains in-frame clones alone and is incomplete. V, J and clone size are taken as reported in that table, and D and trimming were inferred from the DNA itself. This sample has some 110,000 clones, with roughly 79% found just once. The sequenced sample consisted of peripheral blood. The receptor was derived from a woman in her sixties or seventies with acute or convalescent COVID-19.

The CDR3 here is CASRAGGDIQYF. CDR3 nucleotides: TGTGCCAGCCGGGCGGGGGGGGACATTCAGTACTTC. The V call is TRBV3-1 (or the pseudogene TRBV3-2), the J call TRBJ2-4, with 9 bases that match TRBD2. CDR3 length equals 12 residues. Germline V gives CDR1 LGHDT, CDR2 YNNKEL (reference sequence). J gave up 8 bases and V 8 bases, and 4 bases lay outside the gene matches.